The table lists the clone carrying this TCR beta chain with a few counts. The antigen remains undetermined. The protocol was immunoSEQ multiplex PCR, while the TCRdb copy is restricted to in-frame clones and leaves out a portion. Of more than 300,000 clones detected, roughly 88% appear once; the ten largest clones hold about 0.91%. The study drew the donors from its roughly 130-subject validation cohort, separate from the approximately 700-subject first cohort. This entry belongs to a study of cytomegalovirus exposure and HLA in healthy donors. General study points: Cytomegalovirus status was reportedly diagnosed by the classifier with high specificity and sensitivity. Some public TCRs appeared in many individuals, while most sequences were rare. Subsequent analysis found a tendency for first-cohort TCR clusters to co-occur within the 120 or so validation repertoires.

This clonotype was sampled from a woman younger than 35 in good health and CMV-seronegative. The sequenced material came from PBMCs.

The CDR3 loop is CATNAPGYRAGANVLTF. DNA for the CDR3: TGTGCCACCAACGCTCCGGGATATAGAGCAGGGGCCAACGTCCTGACTTTC. The chain has TRBV19 and TRBJ2-6; a possible D gene is TRBD2 (5 bases). V dropped 10 bases and J dropped 4 bases, with 23 bases sitting between them. CDR1 and CDR2 (germline): LNHDA, SQIVND (reference sequence). This CDR3 comprises 17 residues.